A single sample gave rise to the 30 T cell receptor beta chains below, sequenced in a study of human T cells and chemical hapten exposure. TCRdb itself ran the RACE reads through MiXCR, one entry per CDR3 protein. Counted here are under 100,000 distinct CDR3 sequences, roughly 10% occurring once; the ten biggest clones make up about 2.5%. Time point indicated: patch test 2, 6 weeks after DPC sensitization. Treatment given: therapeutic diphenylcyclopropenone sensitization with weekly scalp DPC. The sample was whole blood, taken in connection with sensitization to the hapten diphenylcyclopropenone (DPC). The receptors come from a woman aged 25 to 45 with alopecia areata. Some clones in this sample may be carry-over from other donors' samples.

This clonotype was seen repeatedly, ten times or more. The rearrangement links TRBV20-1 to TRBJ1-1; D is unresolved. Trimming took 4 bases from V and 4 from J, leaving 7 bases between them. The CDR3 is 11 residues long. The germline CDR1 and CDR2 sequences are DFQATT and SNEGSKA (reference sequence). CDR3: CSAISRTEAFF. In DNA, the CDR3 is TGCAGTGCTATCTCCCGCACTGAAGCTTTCTTT.

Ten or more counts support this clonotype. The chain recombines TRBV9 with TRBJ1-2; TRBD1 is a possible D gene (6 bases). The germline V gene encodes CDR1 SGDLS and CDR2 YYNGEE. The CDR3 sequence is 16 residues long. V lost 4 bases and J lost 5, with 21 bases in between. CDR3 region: CASSPSMGGGFYGYTF. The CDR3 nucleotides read TGTGCCAGCAGCCCCTCAATGGGGGGCGGATTTTATGGCTACACCTTC.

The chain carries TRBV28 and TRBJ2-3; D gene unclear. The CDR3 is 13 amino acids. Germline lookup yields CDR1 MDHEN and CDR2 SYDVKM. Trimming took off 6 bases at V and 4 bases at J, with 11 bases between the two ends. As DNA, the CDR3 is TGTGCCAGCAGCCCCCCCCCGGCAGATACGCAGTATTTT. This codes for CASSPPPADTQYF.

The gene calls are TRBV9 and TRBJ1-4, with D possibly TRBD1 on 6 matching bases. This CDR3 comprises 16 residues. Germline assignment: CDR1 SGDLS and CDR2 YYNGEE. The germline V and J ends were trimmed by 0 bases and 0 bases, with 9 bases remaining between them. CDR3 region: CASSVGGTSTNEKLFF. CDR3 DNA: TGTGCCAGCAGCGTAGGGGGGACATCAACTAATGAAAAACTGTTTTTT.

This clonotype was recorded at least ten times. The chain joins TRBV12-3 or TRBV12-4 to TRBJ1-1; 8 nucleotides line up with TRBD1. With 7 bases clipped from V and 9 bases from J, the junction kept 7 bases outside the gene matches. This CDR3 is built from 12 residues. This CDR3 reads CASKPTGAKAFF. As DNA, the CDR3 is TGTGCCAGCAAACCGACAGGGGCCAAAGCTTTCTTT.

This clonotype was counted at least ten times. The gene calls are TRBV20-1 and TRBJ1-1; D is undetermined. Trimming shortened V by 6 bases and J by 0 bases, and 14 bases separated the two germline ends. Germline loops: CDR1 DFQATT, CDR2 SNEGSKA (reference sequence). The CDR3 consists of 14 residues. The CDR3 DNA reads TGCAGTGCCCTAGGTAAAGGGATGAACACTGAAGCTTTCTTT. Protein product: CSALGKGMNTEAFF.

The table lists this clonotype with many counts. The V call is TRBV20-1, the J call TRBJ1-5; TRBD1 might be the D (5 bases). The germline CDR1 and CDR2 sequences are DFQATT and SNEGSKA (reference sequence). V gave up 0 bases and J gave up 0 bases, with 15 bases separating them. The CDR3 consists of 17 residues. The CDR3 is CSARDTTRAHSNQPQHF. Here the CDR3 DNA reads TGCAGTGCTAGAGACACGACCAGGGCGCATAGCAATCAGCCCCAGCATTTT.

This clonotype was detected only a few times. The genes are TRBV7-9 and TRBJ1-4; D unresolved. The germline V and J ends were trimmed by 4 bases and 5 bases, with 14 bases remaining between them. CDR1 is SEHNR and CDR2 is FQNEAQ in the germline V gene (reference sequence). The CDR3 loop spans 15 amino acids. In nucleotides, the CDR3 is TGTGCCAGCAGCTCGAACACTGTCCGGAATGAAAAACTGTTTTTT. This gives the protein CASSSNTVRNEKLFF.

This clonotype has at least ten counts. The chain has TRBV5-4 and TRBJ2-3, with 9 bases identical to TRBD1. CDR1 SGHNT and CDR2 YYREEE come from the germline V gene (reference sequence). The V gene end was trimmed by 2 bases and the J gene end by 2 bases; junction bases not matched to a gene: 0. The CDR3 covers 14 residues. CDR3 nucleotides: TGTGCCAGCAGCTTACAGGGGGCCACAGATACGCAGTATTTT. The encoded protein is CASSLQGATDTQYF.

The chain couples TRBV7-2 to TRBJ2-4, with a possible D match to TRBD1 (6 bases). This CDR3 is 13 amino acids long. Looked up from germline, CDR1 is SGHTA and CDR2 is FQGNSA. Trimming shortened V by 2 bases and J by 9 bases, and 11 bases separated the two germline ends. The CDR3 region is CASSLTGMSIQYF. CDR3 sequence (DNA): TGTGCCAGCAGCTTAACAGGGATGAGCATTCAGTACTTC.

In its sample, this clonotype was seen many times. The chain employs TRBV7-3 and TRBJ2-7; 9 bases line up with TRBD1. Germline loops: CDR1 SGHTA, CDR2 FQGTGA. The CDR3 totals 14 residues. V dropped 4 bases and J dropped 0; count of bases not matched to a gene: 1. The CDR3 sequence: CASSSTGGSYEQYF. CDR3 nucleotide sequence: TGTGCCAGCAGCTCGACAGGGGGCTCCTACGAGCAGTACTTC.

The CDR3 DNA reads TGCGCCAGCAGCCAAGATCGCGCAGGGGGGTGGACTGAAGCTTTCTTT. It encodes CASSQDRAGGWTEAFF. The chain links TRBV4-3 to TRBJ1-1; 7 bases map to TRBD1. Germline CDR1 is LGHNA and CDR2 is YSLEER. V gave up 0 bases and J gave up 5 bases; unmatched junction bases: 9. This CDR3 contains 16 residues.

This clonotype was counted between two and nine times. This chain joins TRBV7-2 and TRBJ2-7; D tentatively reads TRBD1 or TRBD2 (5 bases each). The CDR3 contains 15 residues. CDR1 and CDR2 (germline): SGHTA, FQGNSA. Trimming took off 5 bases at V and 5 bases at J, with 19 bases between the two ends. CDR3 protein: CASSPPGTGRNEQYF. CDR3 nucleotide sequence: TGTGCCAGCAGCCCACCCGGGACCGGGCGTAACGAGCAGTACTTC.

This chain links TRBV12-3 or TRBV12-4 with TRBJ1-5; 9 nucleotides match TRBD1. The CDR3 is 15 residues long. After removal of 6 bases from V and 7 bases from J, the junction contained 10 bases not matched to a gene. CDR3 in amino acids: CASSPGTGYEQPQHF. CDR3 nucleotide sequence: TGTGCCAGCAGCCCCGGGACAGGGTACGAACAGCCCCAGCATTTT.

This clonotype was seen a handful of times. CDR3 nucleotides: TGTGCCAGCAGAGGCCGGACACACGCGAACACCGGGGAGCTGTTTTTT. As protein: CASRGRTHANTGELFF. This chain joins TRBV7-2 and TRBJ2-2, with TRBD1 as a possible D gene (5 bases). Germline CDR1 reads SGHTA; CDR2 reads FQGNSA. There are 16 residues in the CDR3. V was pared by 6 bases and J by 0 bases, with 14 bases between.

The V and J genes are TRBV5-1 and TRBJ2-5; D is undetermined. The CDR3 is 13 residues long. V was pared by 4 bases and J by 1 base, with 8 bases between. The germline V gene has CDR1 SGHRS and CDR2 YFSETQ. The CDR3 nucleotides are TGCGCCAGCAGCCCCGAACGCCAAGAGACCCAGTACTTC. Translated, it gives CASSPERQETQYF.

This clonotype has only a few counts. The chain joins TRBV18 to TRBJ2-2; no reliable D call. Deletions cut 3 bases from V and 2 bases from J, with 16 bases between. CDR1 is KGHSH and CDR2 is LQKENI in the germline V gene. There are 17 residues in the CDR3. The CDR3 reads CASSPNILQANTGELFF. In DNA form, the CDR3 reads TGTGCCAGCTCACCGAATATACTCCAGGCTAACACCGGGGAGCTGTTTTTT.

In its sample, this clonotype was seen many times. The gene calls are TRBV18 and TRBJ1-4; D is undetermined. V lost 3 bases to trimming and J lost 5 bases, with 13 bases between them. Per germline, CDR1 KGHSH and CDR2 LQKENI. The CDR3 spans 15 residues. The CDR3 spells CASSPLTGSNEKLFF. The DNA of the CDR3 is TGTGCCAGCTCACCCCTGACCGGATCGAATGAAAAACTGTTTTTT.

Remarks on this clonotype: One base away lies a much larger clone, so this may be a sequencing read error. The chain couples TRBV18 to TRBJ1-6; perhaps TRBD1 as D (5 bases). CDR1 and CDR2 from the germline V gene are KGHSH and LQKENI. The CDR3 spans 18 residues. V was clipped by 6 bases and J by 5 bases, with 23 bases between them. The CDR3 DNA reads TGTGCCAGCTCCCCCTACCAGGGTGCCCCTAAAGATAATTCACCCCTCCACTTT. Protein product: CASSPYQGAPKDNSPLHF.

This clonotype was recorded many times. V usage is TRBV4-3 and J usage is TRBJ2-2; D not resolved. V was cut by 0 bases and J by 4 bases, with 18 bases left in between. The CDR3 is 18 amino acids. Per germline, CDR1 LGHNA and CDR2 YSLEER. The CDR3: CASSQDFPQGPTTGELFF. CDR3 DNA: TGCGCCAGCAGCCAAGATTTCCCCCAAGGCCCCACCACCGGGGAGCTGTTTTTT.

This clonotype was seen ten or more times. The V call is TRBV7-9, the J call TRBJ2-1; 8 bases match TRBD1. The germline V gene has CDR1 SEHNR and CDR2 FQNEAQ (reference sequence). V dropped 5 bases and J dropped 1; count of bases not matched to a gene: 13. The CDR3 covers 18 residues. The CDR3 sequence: CASSPGTGDLGSYNEQFF. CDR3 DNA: TGTGCCAGCAGCCCCGGGACAGGAGATTTAGGGTCCTACAATGAGCAGTTCTTC.

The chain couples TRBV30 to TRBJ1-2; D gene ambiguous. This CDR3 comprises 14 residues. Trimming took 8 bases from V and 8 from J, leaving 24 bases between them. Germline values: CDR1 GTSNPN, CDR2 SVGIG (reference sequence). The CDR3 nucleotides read TGTGCCGGACTACGGGCAAGCGAGGAGGAAGGCTACACCTTC. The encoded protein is CAGLRASEEEGYTF.

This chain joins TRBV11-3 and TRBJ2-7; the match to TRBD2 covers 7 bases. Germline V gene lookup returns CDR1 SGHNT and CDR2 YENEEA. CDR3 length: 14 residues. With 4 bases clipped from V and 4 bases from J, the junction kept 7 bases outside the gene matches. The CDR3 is CASSSPGGGYEQYF. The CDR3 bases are TGTGCCAGCAGCTCACCGGGGGGTGGGTACGAGCAGTACTTC. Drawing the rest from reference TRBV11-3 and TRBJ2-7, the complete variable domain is EAGVVQSPRYKIIEKKQPVAFWCNPISGHNTLYWYLQNLGQGPELLIRYENEEAVDDSQLPKDRFSAERLKGVDSTLKIQPAELGDSAVYLCASSSPGGGYEQYFGPGTRLTVT.

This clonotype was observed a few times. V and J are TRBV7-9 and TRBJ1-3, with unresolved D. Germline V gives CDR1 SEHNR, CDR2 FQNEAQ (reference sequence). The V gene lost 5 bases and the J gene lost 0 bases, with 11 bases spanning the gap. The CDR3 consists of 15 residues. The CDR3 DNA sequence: TGTGCCAGCAGCCCGGCGGAAAGCTCTGGAAACACCATATATTTT. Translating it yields CASSPAESSGNTIYF.

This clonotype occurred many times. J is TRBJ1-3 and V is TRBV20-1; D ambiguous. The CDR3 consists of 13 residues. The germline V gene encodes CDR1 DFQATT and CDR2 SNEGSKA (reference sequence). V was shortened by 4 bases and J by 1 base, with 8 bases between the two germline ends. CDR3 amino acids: CSATPDSGNTIYF. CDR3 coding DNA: TGCAGTGCTACTCCGGATTCTGGAAACACCATATATTTT.

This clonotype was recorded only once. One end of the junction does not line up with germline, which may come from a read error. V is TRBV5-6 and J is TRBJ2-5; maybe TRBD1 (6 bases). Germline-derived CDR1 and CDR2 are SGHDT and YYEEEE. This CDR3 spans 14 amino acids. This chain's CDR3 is CASSRDRRQETKYF. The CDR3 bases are TGTGCCAGCAGCAGAGACAGGAGACAAGAGACCAAGTACTTC.

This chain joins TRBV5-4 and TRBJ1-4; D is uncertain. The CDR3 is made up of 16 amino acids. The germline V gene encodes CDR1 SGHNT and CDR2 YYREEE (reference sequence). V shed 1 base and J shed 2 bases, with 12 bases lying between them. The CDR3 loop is CASSLWGRVTNEKLFF. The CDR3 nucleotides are TGTGCCAGCAGCTTGTGGGGAAGGGTGACTAATGAAAAACTGTTTTTT.

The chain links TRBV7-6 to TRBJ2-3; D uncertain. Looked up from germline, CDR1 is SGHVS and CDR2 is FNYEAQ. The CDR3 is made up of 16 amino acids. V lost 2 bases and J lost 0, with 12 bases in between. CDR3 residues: CASSLLGFTSTDTQYF. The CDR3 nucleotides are TGTGCCAGCAGCTTATTAGGCTTTACTAGCACAGATACGCAGTATTTT.

In DNA, the CDR3 is TGTGCCATCAGTGTACGACGAGATACGCAGTATTTT. This encodes CAISVRRDTQYF. The chain carries TRBV10-3 and TRBJ2-3; D remains ambiguous. CDR3 size: 12 residues. Per germline, CDR1 ENHRY and CDR2 SYGVKD. With 4 bases removed from V and 5 bases from J, the gap between germline ends came to 7 bases.

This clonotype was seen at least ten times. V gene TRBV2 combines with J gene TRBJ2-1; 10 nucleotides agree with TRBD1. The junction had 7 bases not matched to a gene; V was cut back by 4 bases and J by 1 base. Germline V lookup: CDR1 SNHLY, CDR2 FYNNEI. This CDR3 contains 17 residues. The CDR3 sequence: CASSAIPGQGSYNEQFF. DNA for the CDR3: TGTGCCAGCAGTGCCATCCCGGGACAGGGGTCCTACAATGAGCAGTTCTTC.